One and the same sample provided the 32 T cell receptor beta chains below, sequenced in a study of human T cells and chemical hapten exposure. TCRdb re-derived calls from the RACE reads in MiXCR, one entry per CDR3 protein. Of some 120,000 distinct CDR3 sequences listed, around 10% are singletons. The time point here: patch test 1, 2 weeks after DPC sensitization. Documented treatment: therapeutic diphenylcyclopropenone sensitization with weekly scalp DPC. This specimen was whole blood, taken in connection with sensitization to the hapten diphenylcyclopropenone (DPC). The receptors were sampled from a woman in her forties or fifties with alopecia areata. Some clones in this sample may be carry-over from other donors' samples.

The chain recombines TRBV7-9 with TRBJ1-1; D is perhaps TRBD1 (6 bases). The CDR3 runs to 15 residues. V gave up 5 bases and J gave up 0 bases, with 13 bases separating them. The germline gives CDR1 SEHNR, CDR2 FQNEAQ (reference sequence). The chain's CDR3 is CASSTQGGMNTEAFF. The CDR3 DNA is TGTGCCAGCAGCACACAGGGAGGGATGAACACTGAAGCTTTCTTT.

V and J are TRBV28 and TRBJ1-5; TRBD1 matches 7 bases. The CDR3 has 15 residues. Trimming took 4 bases from V and 3 from J; bases not matched to a gene: 6. Germline CDR1 reads MDHEN; CDR2 reads SYDVKM. The CDR3 spells CASSSLTGSNQPQHF. The CDR3 DNA is TGTGCCAGCAGTTCCTTGACAGGGTCCAATCAGCCCCAGCATTTT.

This clonotype came up many times. The chain is built from TRBV4-2 and TRBJ1-3, with D uncertain. The CDR3 has 16 amino acids. Looked up from germline, CDR1 is LGHNA and CDR2 is YNFKEQ. Trimming removed 1 base at V and 0 bases at J, with 10 bases between. The CDR3 reads CASSQGPRSSGNTIYF. CDR3 sequence (DNA): TGTGCCAGCAGCCAAGGCCCAAGAAGCTCTGGAAACACCATATATTTT.

This clonotype has a count of ten or more. Here the CDR3 DNA reads TGTGCCAGCAGTTACTCTGGGAGGACACCCCTCCACTTT. Amino acid sequence: CASSYSGRTPLHF. V usage is TRBV6-5 and J usage is TRBJ1-6, with D unclear. Germline loops: CDR1 MNHEY, CDR2 SVGAGI. The V end lost 0 bases, the J end lost 11 bases, and 8 bases lay between the germline ends. This CDR3 spans 13 amino acids.

This rearrangement joins TRBV10-3 to TRBJ2-2, with unresolved D. Trimming left V 4 bases short and J 4 bases short, with 13 bases between. CDR1 is ENHRY and CDR2 is SYGVKD in the germline V gene. The CDR3 length is 15 residues. Written as DNA, the CDR3 is TGTGCCATCAGTGCCTCGGGTTCCGGCACCGGGGAGCTGTTTTTT. Protein: CAISASGSGTGELFF.

This clonotype was found a few times. The chain couples TRBV29-1 to TRBJ1-2; the D gene is possibly TRBD1 (5 bases). Deletions cut 7 bases from V and 6 bases from J, with 9 bases between. CDR3 length: 10 residues. In germline, CDR1 is SQVTM, CDR2 ANQGSEA. The CDR3 DNA sequence: TGCAGCGATGGGGCGGATGGCTACACCTTC. Translated: CSDGADGYTF.

The V and J genes are TRBV7-2 and TRBJ1-6; 7 bases are a match to TRBD1. Germline V gene data show CDR1 as SGHTA and CDR2 as FQGNSA. The CDR3 is 17 residues long. J gave up 3 bases and V 3 bases, and 8 bases lay outside the gene matches. The CDR3 sequence is CASSFLQGVFYNSPLHF. The CDR3 bases are TGTGCCAGCAGCTTCCTCCAGGGGGTTTTCTATAATTCACCCCTCCACTTT.

The chain links TRBV7-8 to TRBJ1-1, with D hard to call. Trimming cost V 4 bases and J 1 base, with 16 bases left between them. The CDR3 loop spans 16 amino acids. CDR1 and CDR2 (germline): SGHVS, FQNEAQ. CDR3 in DNA: TGTGCCAGCAGCTGGGGTGGAGACAAGTCGAACACTGAAGCTTTCTTT. This codes for CASSWGGDKSNTEAFF.

This chain joins TRBV7-2 and TRBJ2-3, with D possibly TRBD2 on 7 matching bases. CDR1 and CDR2 (germline): SGHTA, FQGNSA. The CDR3 spans 15 residues. Trimming stripped 5 bases from V and 0 bases from J, with 12 bases between. The CDR3 bases are TGTGCCAGCAGCGGCGGGGGCCCCAGCACAGATACGCAGTATTTT. Translation: CASSGGGPSTDTQYF.

In its sample, this clonotype was seen a few times. This chain joins TRBV18 and TRBJ2-3, with D perhaps matching TRBD1 (6 bases). Trimming took 3 bases from V and 0 from J, leaving 10 bases between them. This CDR3 has 15 residues. CDR1 KGHSH and CDR2 LQKENI come from the germline V gene. This CDR3 reads CASSPFGQSTDTQYF. The DNA of the CDR3 is TGTGCCAGCTCACCGTTCGGACAGAGCACAGATACGCAGTATTTT.

This clonotype was counted ten times or more. The V and J genes are TRBV12-3 or TRBV12-4 and TRBJ2-1; D tentatively reads TRBD1 or TRBD2 (6 bases each). V lost 5 bases and J 0 bases, leaving 14 bases between the germline ends. The CDR3 loop spans 16 amino acids. In nucleotides, the CDR3 is TGTGCCAGCAGTCCGAAGGGGGGAAGCTCCTACAATGAGCAGTTCTTC. Amino acid sequence: CASSPKGGSSYNEQFF.

The J gene is TRBJ2-6, the V gene TRBV27, with 11 bases aligning to TRBD1. CDR1 is MNHEY and CDR2 is SMNVEV in the germline V gene (reference sequence). J was trimmed by 1 base and V by 3 bases; bases with no gene match: 20. There are 23 residues in the CDR3. CDR3 bases: TGTGCCAGCAGTTTCCGGGACAGGGGGTATCCAAACCCATTCCTTTCTGGGGCCAACGTCCTGACTTTC. Translated, it gives CASSFRDRGYPNPFLSGANVLTF.

This chain joins TRBV2 and TRBJ2-7; 8 bases are shared with TRBD1. With 7 bases clipped from V and 0 bases from J, the junction kept 5 bases outside the gene matches. The CDR3 totals 14 residues. Germline V gene data show CDR1 as SNHLY and CDR2 as FYNNEI. Here the CDR3 reads CASKGDRSSYEQYF. DNA for the CDR3: TGTGCCAGCAAAGGGGACAGGAGCTCCTACGAGCAGTACTTC.

In this sample, this clonotype turned up many times. The V and J genes are TRBV3-1 and TRBJ2-7; no firm D call. The V gene lost 1 base and the J gene lost 4 bases, with 5 bases spanning the gap. Looked up from germline, CDR1 is LGHDT and CDR2 is YNNKEL (reference sequence). The CDR3 has 12 residues. This CDR3 is CASSQAEYEQYF. CDR3 coding DNA: TGTGCCAGCAGCCAAGCCGAGTACGAGCAGTACTTC.

This clonotype was counted at least ten times. The chain links TRBV5-7 to TRBJ2-1; D remains ambiguous. TRBV5-7 has ORF status, its function being uncertain. V was shortened by 2 bases and J by 0 bases, with 12 bases between the two germline ends. The CDR3 has 16 residues. The CDR3 region is CASSFLAVSSYNEQFF. CDR3 nucleotides: TGTGCCAGCAGCTTCCTGGCGGTTAGCTCCTACAATGAGCAGTTCTTC.

This clonotype was observed a handful of times. The CDR3 spells CASSLRGRGPTDTQYF. The CDR3 DNA reads TGTGCCAGCAGCCTCCGGGGGCGGGGGCCCACAGATACGCAGTATTTT. The rearrangement links TRBV3-1 to TRBJ2-3, with D tentatively TRBD2 (7 bases). The CDR3 is 16 residues long. CDR1 and CDR2 from the germline V gene are LGHDT and YNNKEL (reference sequence). V was cut by 4 bases and J by 2 bases, with 16 bases left in between.

This clonotype was counted only a few times. The V and J genes are TRBV10-2 and TRBJ2-1, with D perhaps matching TRBD1 or TRBD2 (7 bases each). The ends were cut back, 10 bases at V and 8 bases at J, with 27 bases in the middle. Germline values: CDR1 WSHSY, CDR2 SAAADI. The CDR3 covers 16 residues. This CDR3 is CATGRGRSRNFDEQFF. For the CDR3, the DNA is TGCGCCACGGGGAGGGGGCGATCCCGGAACTTCGATGAGCAGTTCTTC.

This clonotype occurred a few times. The genes are TRBV9 and TRBJ2-3, with TRBD2 as a possible D gene (5 bases). Germline CDR1 reads SGDLS; CDR2 reads YYNGEE. V lost 4 bases, J lost 2 bases, and 11 bases lay in between. The CDR3 is made up of 14 amino acids. Here the CDR3 reads CASSSLDSTDTQYF. In DNA, the CDR3 is TGTGCCAGCAGCTCCCTGGACTCCACAGATACGCAGTATTTT. The full variable domain, with the rest looked up from reference TRBV9 and TRBJ2-3, is DSGVTQTPKHLITATGQRVTLRCSPRSGDLSVYWYQQSLDQGLQFLIQYYNGEERAKGNILERFSAQQFPDLHSELNLSSLELGDSALYFCASSSLDSTDTQYFGPGTRLTVL.

This clonotype was detected ten times or more. This chain connects TRBV12-3 or TRBV12-4 to TRBJ1-5; D ambiguous. This CDR3 contains 13 residues. V dropped 6 bases and J dropped 5 bases, with 11 bases sitting between them. This CDR3 is CASSSLRDQPQHF. The CDR3 DNA reads as TGTGCCAGCAGCTCCCTCAGAGATCAGCCCCAGCATTTT.

The chain joins TRBV12-3 or TRBV12-4 to TRBJ2-1, with unresolved D. Trimming left V 1 base short and J 6 bases short, with 7 bases between. This CDR3 is 13 amino acids long. The CDR3 bases are TGTGCCAGCAGTTTAGGTTCTTTCAATGAGCAGTTCTTC. Protein product: CASSLGSFNEQFF.

This clonotype was detected only a few times. The V and J genes are TRBV28 and TRBJ1-5; the D gene is possibly TRBD1 (5 bases). The length of the CDR3 is 12 residues. Per the germline V gene, CDR1 is MDHEN and CDR2 is SYDVKM. The V and J ends lost 11 bases and 8 bases respectively, with 16 bases between them. CDR3 residues: CAGGQGVEPQHF. Here the CDR3 DNA reads TGTGCCGGCGGACAAGGGGTTGAGCCCCAGCATTTT.

This clonotype has ten or more counts. This chain connects TRBV7-2 to TRBJ2-3; weak D call: TRBD2 (6 bases). The germline V gene has CDR1 SGHTA and CDR2 FQGNSA. This CDR3 is 14 amino acids long. The V end was cut by 1 base, the J end by 1 base, with 6 bases between. The CDR3 DNA follows: TGTGCCAGCAGCTTAGTAGCGGGCACAGATACGCAGTATTTT. Translating gives CASSLVAGTDTQYF.

The genes are TRBV28 and TRBJ1-2, with 10 bases aligning to TRBD1. CDR3 size: 15 residues. With 6 bases clipped from V and 2 bases from J, the junction kept 6 bases outside the gene matches. In germline, CDR1 is MDHEN, CDR2 SYDVKM. The CDR3 protein is CASSPPGQGNYGYTF. CDR3 coding DNA: TGTGCCAGCAGCCCCCCGGGACAGGGGAACTATGGCTACACCTTC.

On this clonotype: A much larger clone differs from this one at a single base, so this may be a read error. The chain has TRBV28 and TRBJ2-7; D ambiguous. Germline lookup yields CDR1 MDHEN and CDR2 SYDVKM. The CDR3 runs to 15 residues. V dropped 2 bases and J dropped 8 bases, with 19 bases sitting between them. This CDR3 is CASSLGVQVAYKQYF. CDR3 coding DNA: TGTGCCAGCAGTTTAGGGGTGCAGGTAGCTTACAAGCAGTACTTC.

This clonotype was counted only a few times. This sequence joins TRBV7-9 and TRBJ2-3; D possibly matches TRBD1 or TRBD2 (5 bases each). The V gene's germline CDR1 is SEHNR and CDR2 FQNEAQ (reference sequence). With 7 bases removed from V and 0 bases from J, the gap between germline ends came to 11 bases. The CDR3 is 14 residues long. CDR3 sequence: CASTVGRSTDTQYF. The CDR3 nucleotides read TGTGCCAGCACCGTGGGACGAAGCACAGATACGCAGTATTTT.

Note on this clonotype: This sequence may be a read error, since a much larger clone differs from it by one base. As the CDR3 is not closed by the conserved phenylalanine or tryptophan, this likely results from a read error. The V call is TRBV20-1, the J call TRBJ1-2; 7 nucleotides match TRBD1. Losses at the gene ends were 0 bases for V and 5 bases for J; bases not matched to a gene: 3. This CDR3 region has 13 residues. The germline V gene has CDR1 DFQATT and CDR2 SNEGSKA (reference sequence). Written as DNA, the CDR3 is TGCAGTGCTAGAGAGGGGACAGCGTATGGCTACACCCTC. Translated: CSAREGTAYGYTL.

This clonotype was seen many times. One end of the junction is discordant with germline, which a read error may explain. The rearrangement uses TRBV6-6 and TRBJ2-7; D uncertain. CDR3 length: 12 residues. CDR1 is MNHNY and CDR2 is SVGAGI in the germline V gene (reference sequence). The CDR3 sequence is CASSYSRPPLAF. CDR3 sequence (DNA): TGTGCCAGCAGTTACTCAAGGCCTCCCCTGGCTTTC.

V is TRBV6-1 and J is TRBJ2-5, with a possible D match to TRBD2 (5 bases). This CDR3 spans 14 amino acids. Germline V gives CDR1 MNHNS, CDR2 SASEGT. Trimming removed 2 bases at V and 1 base at J, with 8 bases between. CDR3 in DNA: TGTGCCAGCAGTGAAAACGGACTCCAAGAGACCCAGTACTTC. Protein sequence: CASSENGLQETQYF.

This clonotype was observed many times. The chain recombines TRBV29-1 with TRBJ1-4; D perhaps matches TRBD1 (5 bases). Trimming left V 3 bases short and J 6 bases short, with 11 bases between. Germline CDR1 SQVTM, CDR2 ANQGSEA. The CDR3 is 13 residues long. The CDR3 DNA follows: TGCAGCGTTGAGCCAGGGAGGGATGAAAAACTGTTTTTT. It yields the protein CSVEPGRDEKLFF.

This chain uses TRBV19 with TRBJ1-5, with 7 bases fitting TRBD1. The CDR3 has 15 amino acids. Germline loops: CDR1 LNHDA, CDR2 SQIVND (reference sequence). The V and J ends lost 0 bases and 7 bases, in that order; junction bases with no gene match: 6. The CDR3 DNA is TGTGCCAGTAGTATAGAAGACAGGGTAGGGCAGCCCCAGCATTTT. Amino acid sequence: CASSIEDRVGQPQHF.

This clonotype was seen many times. The chain links TRBV12-3 or TRBV12-4 to TRBJ2-5; 8 bases agree with TRBD1. Trimming took 6 bases from V and 14 from J; bases not matched to a gene: 14. CDR3 length equals 13 residues. CDR3 DNA sequence: TGTGCCAGCAGGGGCCGGGACAGGCCGACTATTTACTTC. Protein sequence: CASRGRDRPTIYF.

The chain combines TRBV3-1 with TRBJ1-2, with 10 nucleotides matching TRBD1. Germline loops: CDR1 LGHDT, CDR2 YNNKEL (reference sequence). V lost 0 bases and J lost 8; bases outside the gene matches: 3. The CDR3 extends over 14 amino acids. The CDR3 loop is CASSQDRTGGGYTF. The CDR3 coding sequence is TGTGCCAGCAGCCAAGATCGGACAGGGGGAGGCTACACCTTC.